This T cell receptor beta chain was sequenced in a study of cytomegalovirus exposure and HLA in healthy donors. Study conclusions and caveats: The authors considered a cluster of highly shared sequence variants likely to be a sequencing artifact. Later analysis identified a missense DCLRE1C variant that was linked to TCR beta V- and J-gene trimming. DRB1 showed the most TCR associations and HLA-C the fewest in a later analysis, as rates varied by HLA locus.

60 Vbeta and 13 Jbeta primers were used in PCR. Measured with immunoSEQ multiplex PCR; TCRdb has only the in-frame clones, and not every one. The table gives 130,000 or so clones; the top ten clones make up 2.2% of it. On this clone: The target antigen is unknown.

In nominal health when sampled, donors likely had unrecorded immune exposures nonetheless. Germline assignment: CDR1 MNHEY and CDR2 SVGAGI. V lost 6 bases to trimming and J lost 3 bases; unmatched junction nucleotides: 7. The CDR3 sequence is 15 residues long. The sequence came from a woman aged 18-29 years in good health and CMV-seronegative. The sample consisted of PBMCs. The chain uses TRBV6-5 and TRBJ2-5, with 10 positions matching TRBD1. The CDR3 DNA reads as TGTGCCAGCAGGGGGCCCGGACAGGGGGAAGAGACCCAGTACTTC. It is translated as CASRGPGQGEETQYF.